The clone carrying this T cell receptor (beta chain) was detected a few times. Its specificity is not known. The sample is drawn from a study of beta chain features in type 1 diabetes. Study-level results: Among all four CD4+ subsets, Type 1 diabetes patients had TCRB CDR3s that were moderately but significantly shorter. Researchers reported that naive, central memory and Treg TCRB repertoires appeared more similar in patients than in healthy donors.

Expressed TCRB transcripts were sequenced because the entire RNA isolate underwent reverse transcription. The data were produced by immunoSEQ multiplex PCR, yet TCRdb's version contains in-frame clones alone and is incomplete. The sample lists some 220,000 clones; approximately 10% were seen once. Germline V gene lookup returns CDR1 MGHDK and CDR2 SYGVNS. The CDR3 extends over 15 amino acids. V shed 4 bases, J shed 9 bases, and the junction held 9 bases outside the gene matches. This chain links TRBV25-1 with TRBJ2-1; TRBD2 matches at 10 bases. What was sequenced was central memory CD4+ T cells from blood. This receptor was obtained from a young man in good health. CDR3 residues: CASSGGRTSGFEQFF. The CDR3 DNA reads TGTGCCAGCAGTGGTGGTAGGACTAGCGGCTTTGAGCAGTTCTTC.